The clone carrying this TCR beta chain came up a few times. Trimming removed 4 bases at V and 6 bases at J, with 16 bases between. CDR1 and CDR2 (germline): SGDLS, YYNGEE. The CDR3 length is 14 residues. iRepertoire HTBI primers and Arm-PCR of CDR3 regions built TCR beta libraries. A single record per CDR3 protein comes from TCRdb applying MiXCR to the multiplex PCR reads. The top ten hold roughly 21% of the sample, which has about 350,000 distinct CDR3 sequences, 16% seen once. This sample's time point: newly diagnosed GD, antithyroid drugs for less than 3 months. Isolated PBMC RNA provided the starting material for the TCR library. This record comes from a study of regulatory T cells in long-lasting Graves disease. This same sample was also taken into another study, of T cells in Graves' hyperthyroidism and ophthalmopathy.

This sequence was found in a woman between 18 and 30 years old with Graves disease. V and J are TRBV9 and TRBJ1-2; D not resolved. The material was peripheral blood mononuclear cells (PBMCs), obtained at new diagnosis, from a patient treated with antithyroid drugs. CDR3 in DNA: TGTGCCAGCAGCCTCGGGCCGGAGGGAGATGGCTACACCTTC. Protein: CASSLGPEGDGYTF.